A single sample gave rise to the 13 T cell receptor beta chains below, sequenced in a study of T cells in women clearing cervical HPV infection. Clones were sequenced by immunoSEQ multiplex PCR, and TCRdb holds only the in-frame ones, with some missing. This repertoire includes about 46,000 clones. The specimen was blood buffy coat. The receptors derive from a woman aged 18 to 69 with a cervical HPV16 infection that either progressed to CIN3+ or cleared (not recorded which).

In the case of this clone: The read ends 3 residues before the CDR3 terminus; that terminus is restored from the germline J gene. V gene TRBV5-8 combines with J gene TRBJ1-5, with D possibly being TRBD1 (5 bases). Germline lookup yields CDR1 SGHTS and CDR2 YDEGEE. The V end lost 5 bases, the J end lost 0 bases, and 12 bases lay between the germline ends. The CDR3 loop spans 15 amino acids. CDR3 sequence reads: CASSTRAYSNQPQHF. The DNA read from the CDR3 is TGTGCCAGCAGTACCAGGGCCTATAGCAATCAGCCC.

Worth noting for this clone: The read ends 3 residues shy of where the CDR3 ends; the end is completed using the germline J gene. The chain combines TRBV30 with TRBJ2-3; 8 positions match TRBD2. In germline, CDR1 is GTSNPN, CDR2 SVGIG (reference sequence). The CDR3 is made up of 16 amino acids. CDR3: CAWSVGPGGDNQPQYF. The covered CDR3 bases are TGTGCCTGGAGTGTAGGCCCCGGGGGGGACAATCAGCCG. Full variable domain (rest looked up from reference TRBV30 and TRBJ2-3): SQTIHQWPATLVQPVGSPLSLECTVEGTSNPNLYWYRQAAGRGLQLLFYSVGIGQISSEVPQNLSASRPQDRQFILSSKKLLLSDSGFYLCAWSVGPGGDNQPQYFGPGTRLTVL.

A remark on this clone: Read coverage stops 3 residues before the CDR3 terminus; the germline J gene supplies the remainder. V and J are TRBV7-3 and TRBJ2-2; 7 bases match TRBD1. Germline V gene lookup returns CDR1 SGHTA and CDR2 FQGTGA. The CDR3 has 16 residues. V lost 0 bases, J lost 6 bases, and 7 bases stayed unmatched. CDR3 bases read: TGTGCCAGCAGCTTAACTGTACAGGGGAAGGCCGGGGAG. Translation: CASSLTVQGKAGE. The full CDR3 is CASSLTVQGKAGELFF.

In regard to this clone: The sequenced fragment ends 3 residues before the CDR3 boundary, so the rest is inferred from the germline J gene. The rearrangement joins TRBV6-1 to TRBJ2-3; tentatively, D is TRBD2 (5 bases). V lost 3 bases to trimming and J lost 6 bases, with 13 bases between them. Looked up from germline, CDR1 is MNHNS and CDR2 is SASEGT. The CDR3 runs 14 residues. This CDR3 is CASSDSGRRDTQYF. The covered CDR3 bases are TGTGCCAGCAGTGATTCGGGGAGAAGGGATACG.

A word on this clone: The read ends 3 residues early relative to the CDR3; the germline J gene fills the gap. The J gene is TRBJ2-2, the V gene TRBV19; a possible D gene is TRBD1 (5 bases). The V gene's germline CDR1 is LNHDA and CDR2 SQIVND (reference sequence). CDR3 length: 15 amino acids. The CDR3 bases that were read are TGTGCCAGTAGTATACGGGCAGGGAATAATTCACCG. Encoded protein: CASSIRAGNNSP. The whole CDR3 region reads CASSIRAGNNSPLFF. The full variable domain, completed using reference TRBV19 and TRBJ2-2, is DGGITQSPKYLFRKEGQNVTLSCEQNLNHDAMYWYRQDPGQGLRLIYYSQIVNDFQKGDIAEGYSVSREKKESFPLTVTSAQKNPTAFYLCASSIRAGNNSPLFFGEGSRLTVL.

Note on this clone: The read falls 3 residues short of the CDR3 end, and the missing part is taken from the germline J gene. J is TRBJ2-1 and V is TRBV5-1, with D tentatively TRBD2 (6 bases). CDR1 SGHRS and CDR2 YFSETQ come from the germline V gene. V was cut by 5 bases and J by 5 bases, with 17 bases left in between. The CDR3 spans 15 residues. The CDR3 DNA, read in part, is TGCGCCAGCAGTCTTGAGCCGCGGGGAAACAATGAG. It encodes CASSLEPRGNNE. The CDR3, in full, reads CASSLEPRGNNEQFF. The full variable domain, with the rest looked up from reference TRBV5-1 and TRBJ2-1, is KAGVTQTPRYLIKTRGQQVTLSCSPISGHRSVSWYQQTPGQGLQFLFEYFSETQRNKGNFPGRFSGRQFSNSRSEMNVSTLELGDSALYLCASSLEPRGNNEQFFGPGTRLTVL.

Of note for this clone: The missing CDR3 end, 3 residues past where the read stops, is filled in from the germline J gene. The rearrangement uses TRBV7-9 and TRBJ2-5, with D possibly TRBD2 on 6 matching bases. Trimming removed 2 bases from V and 3 bases from J, with 7 bases in between. The V gene's germline CDR1 is SEHNR and CDR2 FQNEAQ (reference sequence). CDR3 length equals 13 residues. The sequenced part of the CDR3 DNA is TGTGCCAGCAGCTTACTAGCGAAAGAGACC. This encodes CASSLLAKET. The full CDR3 sequence reads CASSLLAKETQYF.

On this clone: The read ends 3 residues before the CDR3 terminus; that terminus is restored from the germline J gene. This chain joins TRBV7-2 and TRBJ2-4; TRBD2 matches at 10 bases. CDR1 and CDR2 from the germline V gene are SGHTA and FQGNSA. This CDR3 comprises 15 residues. The CDR3 reads CASSLARASGGFQYF. The covered CDR3 bases are TGTGCCAGCAGCTTAGCGCGGGCTAGCGGGGGTTTT.

Concerning this clone itself: The observed sequence ends 3 residues before the CDR3 terminus, with the missing tail filled in from the germline J gene. V usage is TRBV6-2 or TRBV6-3 and J usage is TRBJ2-3; 10 nucleotides match TRBD1. CDR3 size: 14 residues. The germline gives CDR1 MNHEY, CDR2 SVGEGT. CDR3 sequence: CASSSGQGTQPQYF. The CDR3 DNA, read in part, is TGTGCCAGCAGTTCGGGACAGGGGACTCAGCCG.

The DNA read from the CDR3 is TGCGCCAGCAGCCAATTAATTAACAGGGAC. The encoded protein is CASSQLINRD. The full CDR3 protein is CASSQLINRDAFF. The gene calls are TRBV4-1 and TRBJ1-1, with a weak D call TRBD1 (6 bases). The read terminates 3 residues before the CDR3 end, so the remaining end is supplied by the germline J gene. Germline V CDR1 and CDR2: MGHRA, YSYEKL. This CDR3 contains 13 residues.

As for this clone: The CDR3 is cut off 3 residues early in the read; its end comes from the germline J gene. The J gene is TRBJ2-3, the V gene TRBV19, with D perhaps matching TRBD1 (5 bases). CDR1 is LNHDA and CDR2 is SQIVND in the germline V gene (reference sequence). V was trimmed by 4 bases and J by 5 bases, leaving 7 bases between them. The CDR3 is 12 residues long. Partial CDR3 DNA: TGTGCCAGTAGTAGGGGCGGAGATACG. It is translated as CASSRGGDT. The whole CDR3 protein is CASSRGGDTQYF.

In regard to this clone: Coverage ceases 3 residues before the CDR3 finishes, and the germline J gene fills in the end. V gene TRBV10-3 combines with J gene TRBJ2-5, with TRBD2 matching over 7 bases. Germline V lookup: CDR1 ENHRY, CDR2 SYGVKD. The CDR3 sequence is 14 residues long. Trimming removed 4 bases from V and 4 bases from J; junction bases left unmatched: 6. The covered CDR3 bases are TGTGCCATCAGTGGGGGAGCGGGAAGAGAGACC. This codes for CAISGGAGRET. The entire CDR3 protein reads CAISGGAGRETQYF.

As for this clone: The read stops 3 residues short of the end of the CDR3; the missing end is completed from the germline J gene. The chain links TRBV7-8 to TRBJ1-4; 10 bases are shared with TRBD1. V gave up 3 bases and J gave up 8 bases; unmatched junction bases: 12. This CDR3 region has 17 residues. Germline lookup yields CDR1 SGHVS and CDR2 FQNEAQ. The sequenced CDR3 bases are TGTGCCAGCAGCTTCAAGACGACCGGGACAGGGGCCGAAAAA. It translates to CASSFKTTGTGAEK. The CDR3 reads in full as CASSFKTTGTGAEKLFF.